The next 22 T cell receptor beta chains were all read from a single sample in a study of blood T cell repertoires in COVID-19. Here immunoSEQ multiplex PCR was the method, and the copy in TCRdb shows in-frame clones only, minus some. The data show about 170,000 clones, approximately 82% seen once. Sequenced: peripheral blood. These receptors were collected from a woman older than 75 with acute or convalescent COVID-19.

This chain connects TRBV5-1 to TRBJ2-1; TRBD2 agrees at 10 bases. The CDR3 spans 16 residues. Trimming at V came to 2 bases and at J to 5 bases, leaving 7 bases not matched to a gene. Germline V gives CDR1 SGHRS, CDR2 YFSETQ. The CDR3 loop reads CASSLGLAVIDNEQFF. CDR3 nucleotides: TGCGCCAGCAGCTTAGGACTAGCGGTAATAGACAATGAGCAGTTCTTC.

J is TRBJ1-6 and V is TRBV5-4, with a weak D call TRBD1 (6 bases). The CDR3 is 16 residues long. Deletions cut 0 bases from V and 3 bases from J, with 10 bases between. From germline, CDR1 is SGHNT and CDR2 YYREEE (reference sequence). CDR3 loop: CASSLAPGVYNSPLHF. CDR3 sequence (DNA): TGTGCCAGCAGCTTGGCGCCAGGGGTCTATAATTCACCCCTCCACTTT.

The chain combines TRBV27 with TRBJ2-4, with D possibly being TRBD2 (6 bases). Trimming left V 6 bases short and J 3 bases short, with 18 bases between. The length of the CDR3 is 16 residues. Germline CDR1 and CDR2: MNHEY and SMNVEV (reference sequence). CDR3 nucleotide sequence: TGTGCCAGCAGCAGACTAGGCCCTTTAGGCAAAAACATTCAGTACTTC. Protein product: CASSRLGPLGKNIQYF.

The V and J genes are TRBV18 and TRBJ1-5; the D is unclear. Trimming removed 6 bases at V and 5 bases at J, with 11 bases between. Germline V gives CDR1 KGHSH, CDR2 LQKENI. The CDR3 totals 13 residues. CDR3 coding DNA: TGTGCCAGCTCCCCCTCCTTTGATCAGCCCCAGCATTTT. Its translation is CASSPSFDQPQHF.

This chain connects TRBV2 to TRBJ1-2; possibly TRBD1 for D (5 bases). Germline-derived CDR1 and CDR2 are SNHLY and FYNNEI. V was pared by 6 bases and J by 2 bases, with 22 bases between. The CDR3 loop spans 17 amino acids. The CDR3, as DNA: TGTGCCAGCAGGGGCCTAGGACCTGGGGGGTCAAACTATGGCTACACCTTC. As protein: CASRGLGPGGSNYGYTF.

In DNA, the CDR3 is TGTGCCAGCTCACAGAGTGGGGCCACAGATACGCAGTATTTT. This encodes CASSQSGATDTQYF. The chain couples TRBV18 to TRBJ2-3; D is possibly TRBD1 (5 bases). CDR1 and CDR2 from the germline V gene are KGHSH and LQKENI. V dropped 4 bases and J dropped 2 bases, with 10 bases sitting between them. CDR3 length: 14 amino acids.

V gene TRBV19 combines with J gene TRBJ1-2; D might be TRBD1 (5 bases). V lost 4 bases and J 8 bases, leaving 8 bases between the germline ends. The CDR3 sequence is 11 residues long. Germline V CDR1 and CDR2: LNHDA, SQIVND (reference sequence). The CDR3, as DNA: TGTGCCAGTAGTAATCCAGGGGGCTACACCTTC. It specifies CASSNPGGYTF.

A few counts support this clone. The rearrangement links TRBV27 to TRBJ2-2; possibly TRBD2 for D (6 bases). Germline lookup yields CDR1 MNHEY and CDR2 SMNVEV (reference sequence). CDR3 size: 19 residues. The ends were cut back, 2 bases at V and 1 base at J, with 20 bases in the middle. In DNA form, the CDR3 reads TGTGCCAGCAGTTTAGGTGGTCAGGGTGGGGGGTTGAACACCGGGGAGCTGTTTTTT. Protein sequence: CASSLGGQGGGLNTGELFF.

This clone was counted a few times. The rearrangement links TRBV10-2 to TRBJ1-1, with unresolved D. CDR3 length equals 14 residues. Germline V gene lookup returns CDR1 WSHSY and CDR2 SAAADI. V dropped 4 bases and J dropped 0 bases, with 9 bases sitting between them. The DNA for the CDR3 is TGCGCCAGCAGTGTAGAGGCTATGAACACTGAAGCTTTCTTT. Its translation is CASSVEAMNTEAFF.

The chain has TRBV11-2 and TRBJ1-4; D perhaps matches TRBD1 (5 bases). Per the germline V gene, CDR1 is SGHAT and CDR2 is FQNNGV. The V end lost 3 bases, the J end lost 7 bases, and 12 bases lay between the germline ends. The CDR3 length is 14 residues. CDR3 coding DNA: TGTGCCAGCAGCTTGGGACTTGAAGGTGAAAAACTGTTTTTT. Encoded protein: CASSLGLEGEKLFF.

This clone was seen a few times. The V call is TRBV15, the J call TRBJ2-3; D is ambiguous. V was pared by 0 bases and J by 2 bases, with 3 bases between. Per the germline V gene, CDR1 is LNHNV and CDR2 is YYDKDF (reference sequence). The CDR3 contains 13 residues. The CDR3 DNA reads TGTGCCACCAGCAGAGAGTACACAGATACGCAGTATTTT. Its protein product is CATSREYTDTQYF.

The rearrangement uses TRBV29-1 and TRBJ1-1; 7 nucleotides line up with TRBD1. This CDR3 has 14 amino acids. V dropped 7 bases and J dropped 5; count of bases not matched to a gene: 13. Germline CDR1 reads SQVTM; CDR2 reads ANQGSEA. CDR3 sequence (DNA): TGCAGCGCCTGTTCCACACAGGGGTTGACTGAAGCTTTCTTT. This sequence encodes CSACSTQGLTEAFF.

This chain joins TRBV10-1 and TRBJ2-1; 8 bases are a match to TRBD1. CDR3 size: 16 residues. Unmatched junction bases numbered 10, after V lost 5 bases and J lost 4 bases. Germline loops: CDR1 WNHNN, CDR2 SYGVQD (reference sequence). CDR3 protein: CASSRLRTGSYNEQFF. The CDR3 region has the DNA TGCGCCAGCAGTAGGCTCCGGACAGGGAGTTACAATGAGCAGTTCTTC.

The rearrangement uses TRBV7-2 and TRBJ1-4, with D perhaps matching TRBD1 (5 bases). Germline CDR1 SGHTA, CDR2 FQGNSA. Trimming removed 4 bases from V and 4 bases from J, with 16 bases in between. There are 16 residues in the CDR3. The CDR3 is CASSSGQTWGNEKLFF. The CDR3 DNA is TGTGCCAGCAGCTCCGGACAAACCTGGGGTAATGAAAAACTGTTTTTT.

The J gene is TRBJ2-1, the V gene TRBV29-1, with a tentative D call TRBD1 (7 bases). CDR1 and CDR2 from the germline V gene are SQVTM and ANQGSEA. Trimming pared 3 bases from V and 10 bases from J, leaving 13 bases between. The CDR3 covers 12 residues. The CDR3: CSVEPTGREQFF. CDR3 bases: TGCAGCGTTGAGCCGACAGGGAGGGAGCAGTTCTTC.

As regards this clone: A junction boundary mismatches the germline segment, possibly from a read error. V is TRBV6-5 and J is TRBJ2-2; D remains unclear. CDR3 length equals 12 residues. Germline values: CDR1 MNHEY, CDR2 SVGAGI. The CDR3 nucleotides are TGTGCCAGCAGTTCATACACCCGGGAGCTGTTTTTT. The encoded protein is CASSSYTRELFF.

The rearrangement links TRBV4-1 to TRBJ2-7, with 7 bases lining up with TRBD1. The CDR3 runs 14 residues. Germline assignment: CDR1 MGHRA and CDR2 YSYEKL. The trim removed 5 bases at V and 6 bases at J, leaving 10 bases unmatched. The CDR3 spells CASSEYTGAGEQYF. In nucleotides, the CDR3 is TGCGCCAGCAGCGAATACACAGGGGCGGGCGAGCAGTACTTC.

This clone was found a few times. CDR3 DNA sequence: TGTGCCAGCAGTTTTCGGGGGGGGGACACTGAAGCTTTCTTT. It translates to CASSFRGGDTEAFF. The V and J genes are TRBV27 and TRBJ1-1, with a weak D call TRBD1 (5 bases). With 3 bases removed from V and 3 bases from J, the gap between germline ends came to 11 bases. The CDR3 is made up of 14 amino acids. Germline CDR1 is MNHEY and CDR2 is SMNVEV (reference sequence).

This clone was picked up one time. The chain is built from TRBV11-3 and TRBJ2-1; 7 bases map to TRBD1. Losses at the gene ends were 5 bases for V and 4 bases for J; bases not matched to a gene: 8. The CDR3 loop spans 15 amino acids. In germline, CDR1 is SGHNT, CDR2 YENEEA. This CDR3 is CASSRDPGQYNEQFF. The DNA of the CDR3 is TGTGCCAGCAGCCGCGATCCGGGACAGTACAATGAGCAGTTCTTC.

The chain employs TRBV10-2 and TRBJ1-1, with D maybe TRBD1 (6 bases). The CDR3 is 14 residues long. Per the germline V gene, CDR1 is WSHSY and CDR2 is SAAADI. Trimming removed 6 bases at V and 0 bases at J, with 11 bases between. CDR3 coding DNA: TGCGCCAGCAGGGTCGGACAGTTGAACACTGAAGCTTTCTTT. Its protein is CASRVGQLNTEAFF.

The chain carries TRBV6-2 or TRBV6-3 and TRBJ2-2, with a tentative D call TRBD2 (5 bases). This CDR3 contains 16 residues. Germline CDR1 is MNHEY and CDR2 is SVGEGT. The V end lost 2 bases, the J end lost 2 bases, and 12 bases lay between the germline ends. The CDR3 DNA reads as TGTGCCAGCAGTTACCGGAGGTCGGTAAACACCGGGGAGCTGTTTTTT. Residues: CASSYRRSVNTGELFF.

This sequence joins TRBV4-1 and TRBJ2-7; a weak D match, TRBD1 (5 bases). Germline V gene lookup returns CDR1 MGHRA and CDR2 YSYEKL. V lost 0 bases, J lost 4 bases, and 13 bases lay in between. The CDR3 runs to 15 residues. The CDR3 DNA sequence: TGCGCCAGCAGCCAAGATGACGAGACAGTGTACGAGCAGTACTTC. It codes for CASSQDDETVYEQYF.